This T cell receptor (beta chain) is from a study of T cell repertoires in cytomegalovirus infection. Using its own MiXCR run on the reads, TCRdb lists one record per CDR3 protein. The table lists about 900,000 distinct CDR3 sequences, approximately 31% of them singletons, with over 10% in the top ten. Comments on this clonotype: Its antigen is still unknown.

The TCR was taken from a human donor in good health (CMV status not recorded). Some clones in this sample may be carry-over from other donors' samples. Sequences were derived from cultured CD8+ T cells from PBMCs, sampled from culture after CMV antigen stimulation.

CDR3 DNA sequence: TGTGCCAGCAGCCCCCGGGACAGGGGCCTTAATGAGCAGTTCTTC. Amino acids: CASSPRDRGLNEQFF. The V call is TRBV7-9, the J call TRBJ2-1; 10 bases match TRBD1. Trimming cost V 5 bases and J 7 bases; bases outside gene matches: 8. Germline CDR1 SEHNR, CDR2 FQNEAQ (reference sequence). This CDR3 comprises 15 residues.